One TCR beta chain is described in this entry. 13 Jbeta primers and 60 Vbeta primers were used for the PCR. Data came from immunoSEQ multiplex PCR; TCRdb stores just in-frame clones and leaves some out. The repertoire holds roughly 200,000 clones, roughly 77% seen once, with more than 3% in the top ten. These data come from a study of cytomegalovirus exposure and HLA in healthy donors. What was sequenced was PBMCs. This TCR derives from a man aged 35 to 55 in good health and CMV-seropositive.

The CDR3 is CAILGEGGTNEQFF. CDR3 in DNA: TGTGCCATCCTAGGGGAGGGGGGGACAAATGAGCAGTTCTTC. V is TRBV7-9 and J is TRBJ2-1; D perhaps matches TRBD2 (7 bases). Looked up from germline, CDR1 is SEHNR and CDR2 is FQNEAQ (reference sequence). V lost 10 bases, J lost 7 bases, and 20 bases lay in between. The CDR3 is 14 amino acids. The whole variable domain, remainder taken from reference TRBV7-9 and TRBJ2-1, is DTGVSQNPRHKITKRGQNVTFRCDPISEHNRLYWYRQTLGQGPEFLTYFQNEAQLEKSRLLSDRFSAERPKGSFSTLEIQRTEQGDSAMYLCAILGEGGTNEQFFGPGTRLTVL.